This TCR beta chain was identified in a study of T cells after yellow fever vaccination (dated by TCRdb to about 2019). Regarding the study in general: Libraries from fractions with low cell numbers were prepared with the SMART-Seq v4 Ultra Low Input RNA kit. To follow T-cell clones before and after primary and booster YFV17D yellow fever vaccination, bulk TCR alpha and beta repertoires were sequenced over time. Two healthy male donors, one aged 18 to 29 and one aged 30 to 40 years, made up the cohort. Blood was collected at multiple timepoints before and after primary and secondary immunization, and bulk PBMC replicates and cell subsets were isolated. Findings and caveats that apply to the study as a whole: The secondary T-cell response was weaker than the primary response but faster, peaking on day 5 instead of day 15. The study included only a couple of donors, which limits how far the findings can be generalized. Because abundant contaminating clonotypes from the bulk population could be contained in FACS-sorted repertoires, computational filtering was required. A small fraction of clonotypes showed up in both the CD4 and CD8 compartments, probably as a result of convergent recombination. After the booster, most of the clones that had expanded following primary vaccination were detected again (just under 97% of CD4 and more than 85% of CD8), which suggests that memory was broadly maintained.

TCR cDNA was made using 5'RACE template switching, a step that added a universal primer site and unique molecular identifiers. Priming for cDNA synthesis came from both the TCR alpha and TCR beta constant segments. Libraries were amplified in two PCR steps, with sample barcodes and sequencing adapters added in the second step. Sequencing of libraries was done on Illumina HiSeq 2500 (2x100 bp) or NovaSeq (2x150 bp). The authors processed their data as follows. MIGEC handled demultiplexing of reads and collapsing into UMI consensus sequences, while MiXCR performed V(D)J alignment. Using edgeR on replicate PBMC samples, clonotypes were called vaccine-responding if FDR was below 0.01 and the log2 fold change was above 5 up to day 15. Each bulk clonotype received a CD4 or CD8 identity based on whether the sequenced CD4 or CD8 repertoire contained that clonotype at higher abundance. In-frame beta chains were kept once TCRdb had trimmed the public reads at Q25 with fastp and called clones with MiXCR. Each record represents a unique CDR3 protein, reported with the most common genes and DNA among its rows. TCRdb assigned the V and J calls; the authors' analysis was not used. The sample has more than 110,000 distinct CDR3 sequences on record, 5% to 7.5% of them singletons. The ten top clones hold under 0.7% of the sample.

This sample's treatment or condition label indicates: live attenuated yellow fever vaccine strain. A standard Ficoll-Paque protocol was used to isolate PBMCs from peripheral blood. CD4 and CD8 T-cell fractions were isolated with Dynabeads CD4 and CD8 positive selection kits. RNA was extracted with TriZol from bulk PBMCs, CD4 and CD8 fractions, and dextramer-positive and dextramer-negative fractions. Reading from cysteine to phenylalanine, the CDR3 counts 12 amino acids. Only the CDR3 DNA stays, 36 bases, in frame from base 1. CDR1 SGHRS and CDR2 YFSETQ are derived from the germline V gene. V drops 2 bases and J drops 11 bases, leaving 11 bases in between. The sample holds many counts of this clonotype. No antigen is known for it. The record has no base qualities; no much larger clone is one base away.

This sequence originates from a man younger than 45 who received the YFV17D yellow fever vaccine. The chain is assembled from TRBV5-1 and TRBJ2-1; perhaps TRBD1 is the D gene, with 6 bases matching. The specimen comprised CD4+ T cells sorted from PBMCs, sampled 10 days after the yellow fever booster vaccination. CDR3 loop: CASSFGGPQQFF. The nucleotides read TGCGCCAGCAGCTTTGGGGGCCCCCAGCAGTTCTTC.